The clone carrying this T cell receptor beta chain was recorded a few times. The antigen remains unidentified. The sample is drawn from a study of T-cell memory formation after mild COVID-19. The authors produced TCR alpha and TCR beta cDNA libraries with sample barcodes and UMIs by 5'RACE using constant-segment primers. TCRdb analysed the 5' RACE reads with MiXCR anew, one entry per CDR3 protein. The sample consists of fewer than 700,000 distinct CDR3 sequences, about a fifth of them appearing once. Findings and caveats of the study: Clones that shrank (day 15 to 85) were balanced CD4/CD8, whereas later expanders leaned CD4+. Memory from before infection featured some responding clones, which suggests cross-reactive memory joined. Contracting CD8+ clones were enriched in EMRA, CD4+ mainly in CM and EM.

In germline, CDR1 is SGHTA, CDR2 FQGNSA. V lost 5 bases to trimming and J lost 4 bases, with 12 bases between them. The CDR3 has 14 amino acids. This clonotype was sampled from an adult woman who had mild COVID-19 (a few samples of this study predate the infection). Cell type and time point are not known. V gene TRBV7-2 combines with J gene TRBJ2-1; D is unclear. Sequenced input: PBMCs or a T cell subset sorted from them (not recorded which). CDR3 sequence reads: CASSPTPGYNEQFF. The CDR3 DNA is TGTGCCAGCAGCCCCACCCCAGGATACAATGAGCAGTTCTTC.